This T cell receptor beta chain derives from a study of T-cell reconstitution after alpha-beta-depleted transplantation in children. Findings of the study overall: For some patients, TCRbeta diversity was high at day 60 because of recipient T cells and thymic progenitors that survived. Hyperexpanded clones declined; after one year, newly produced T cells mostly supplied diversity.

CDR1 and CDR2 from the germline V gene are MGHRA and YSYEKL. The length of the CDR3 is 16 residues. A word on this clonotype: Its cognate antigen is unknown.

Unique molecular identifiers were incorporated during preparation of the TCRbeta library. A single record per CDR3 protein comes from TCRdb applying MiXCR to the PCR reads. The sample has tens of thousands of distinct CDR3 sequences; approximately 52% are singletons. The sample in question was peripheral blood, obtained before TCRalphabeta/CD19-depleted stem cell transplant. This chain connects TRBV4-1 to TRBJ2-5, with 11 nucleotides matching TRBD2. The DNA matches TRBJ2-1 better at its end, which makes the J call doubtful. This receptor was taken from a boy under two years old with SCID, due to receive a stem cell transplant. This CDR3 reads CASSPISGRVEYEQFF. In DNA form, the CDR3 reads TGCGCCAGCAGTCCCATTAGCGGGAGGGTTGAATATGAGCAGTTCTTC.